What follows are 18 T cell receptor beta chains derived from one specimen sequenced in a study of blood T cell repertoires in COVID-19. Data came from immunoSEQ multiplex PCR; TCRdb stores just in-frame clones and leaves some out. The data contain some 300,000 clones, about 90% of them singletons. Sample: PBMCs or T cells enriched from blood (not recorded which). Receptors were obtained from a woman aged 25 to 39 who had recovered from COVID-19.

This clone showed up just once. The rearrangement uses TRBV6-5 and TRBJ1-1, with 8 positions matching TRBD1. J lost 5 bases, V lost 5 bases, and 7 bases had no gene match. Germline-derived CDR1 and CDR2 are MNHEY and SVGAGI. The CDR3 sequence is 14 residues long. CDR3 sequence reads: CASSIHRGGTEAFF. In nucleotides, the CDR3 is TGTGCCAGCAGTATACACAGGGGGGGTACTGAAGCTTTCTTT.

The rearrangement joins TRBV18 to TRBJ2-7; 9 nucleotides line up with TRBD1. The CDR3 is 14 residues long. The J segment lost 10 bases and the V segment lost 3 bases, leaving 10 bases of the junction unmatched. CDR1 and CDR2 from the germline V gene are KGHSH and LQKENI. CDR3 bases: TGTGCCAGCTCACCCACGCTGGGACAGGGTGAACAGTACTTC. As protein: CASSPTLGQGEQYF.

This rearrangement joins TRBV5-1 to TRBJ1-4, with TRBD1 matching over 7 bases. Germline loops: CDR1 SGHRS, CDR2 YFSETQ. V shed 7 bases and J 4 bases; nucleotides not matched to a gene: 7. The CDR3 spans 14 residues. This chain's CDR3 is CASGETGFNEKLFF. The CDR3 DNA reads TGCGCCAGCGGGGAGACAGGGTTTAATGAAAAACTGTTTTTT. The variable domain in full, completed from reference TRBV5-1 and TRBJ1-4, reads KAGVTQTPRYLIKTRGQQVTLSCSPISGHRSVSWYQQTPGQGLQFLFEYFSETQRNKGNFPGRFSGRQFSNSRSEMNVSTLELGDSALYLCASGETGFNEKLFFGSGTQLSVL.

The V call is TRBV19, the J call TRBJ2-2; a possible D gene is TRBD1 (5 bases). CDR3 length equals 15 residues. Trimming removed 5 bases at V and 4 bases at J, with 14 bases between. Germline V gene sequence: CDR1 LNHDA, CDR2 SQIVND (reference sequence). CDR3 sequence reads: CASSPVVQGTGELFF. CDR3 DNA sequence: TGTGCCAGTAGTCCCGTTGTGCAGGGCACCGGGGAGCTGTTTTTT.

This chain connects TRBV19 to TRBJ2-2, with TRBD1 matching over 7 bases. Trimming took 2 bases from V and 4 from J; bases not matched to a gene: 16. The CDR3 loop spans 19 amino acids. Germline V CDR1 and CDR2: LNHDA, SQIVND (reference sequence). The CDR3 DNA follows: TGTGCCAGTAGTATATTCGCTCCGGGACAGCTAGGGCTCACCGGGGAGCTGTTTTTT. Its translation is CASSIFAPGQLGLTGELFF.

The J gene is TRBJ2-1, the V gene TRBV11-3, with 11 bases matching TRBD2. CDR1 is SGHNT and CDR2 is YENEEA in the germline V gene. Losses at the gene ends were 5 bases for V and 1 base for J; bases not matched to a gene: 4. The CDR3 covers 16 residues. The CDR3 sequence is CASSATSGGSYNEQFF. CDR3 DNA: TGTGCCAGCAGCGCCACTAGCGGGGGATCCTACAATGAGCAGTTCTTC.

The chain links TRBV5-6 to TRBJ1-4; 10 bases map to TRBD1. This CDR3 has 15 residues. Germline V gene data show CDR1 as SGHDT and CDR2 as YYEEEE. V lost 4 bases to trimming and J lost 8 bases; unmatched junction nucleotides: 8. The CDR3 coding sequence is TGTGCCAGCAGCAAGGACAGGGGGTTTGGGGAAAAACTGTTTTTT. Translating gives CASSKDRGFGEKLFF.

V is TRBV6-5 and J is TRBJ2-7; tentative D call: TRBD2 (6 bases). Per the germline V gene, CDR1 is MNHEY and CDR2 is SVGAGI. Trimming took 6 bases from V and 4 from J, leaving 16 bases between them. The CDR3 is made up of 14 amino acids. The DNA of the CDR3 is TGTGCCAGCAGCCGCGGGTTTGGGACTTACGAGCAGTACTTC. Encoded protein: CASSRGFGTYEQYF.

The V gene is TRBV27, the J gene TRBJ1-5, with 7 bases aligning to TRBD1. The CDR3 has 15 residues. V gave up 4 bases and J gave up 0 bases; unmatched junction bases: 3. Germline V gene data show CDR1 as MNHEY and CDR2 as SMNVEV (reference sequence). CDR3 loop: CASSSQGSSNQPQHF. The CDR3 DNA follows: TGTGCCAGCAGTTCACAGGGGTCTAGCAATCAGCCCCAGCATTTT.

This clone has a single count. This rearrangement joins TRBV12-3 or TRBV12-4 to TRBJ1-5; 7 bases match TRBD1. This CDR3 has 13 amino acids. Germline trimming cut 5 bases from V and 7 bases from J; bases unmatched to any gene: 5. The CDR3 DNA reads as TGTGCCAGCAGTATTTTACAGGGGCAGCCCCAGCATTTT. Translating it yields CASSILQGQPQHF.

V gene TRBV5-1 combines with J gene TRBJ2-7; D unresolved. From germline, CDR1 is SGHRS and CDR2 YFSETQ. The germline V and J ends were trimmed by 2 bases and 3 bases, with 12 bases remaining between them. This CDR3 is 14 amino acids long. CDR3 bases: TGCGCCAGCAGCTTTACAGCCAATAACTACGAGCAGTACTTC. This encodes CASSFTANNYEQYF.

The chain links TRBV2 to TRBJ1-6; possibly TRBD1 for D (5 bases). The CDR3 totals 16 residues. Trimming took 8 bases from V and 5 from J, leaving 19 bases between them. CDR1 and CDR2 from the germline V gene are SNHLY and FYNNEI. CDR3 loop: CASAGTAMFNNSPLHF. The CDR3 region has the DNA TGTGCCAGCGCGGGGACCGCGATGTTCAATAATTCACCCCTCCACTTT.

V and J are TRBV27 and TRBJ1-2; 7 nucleotides align to TRBD1. The ends lost 1 base at V and 4 bases at J; junction bases unmatched: 9. The CDR3 runs to 16 residues. The germline V gene has CDR1 MNHEY and CDR2 SMNVEV (reference sequence). In nucleotides, the CDR3 is TGTGCCAGCAGTTTATATCGGCAGGGGGTCCCCTATGGCTACACCTTC. Its protein product is CASSLYRQGVPYGYTF.

V is TRBV28 and J is TRBJ2-4, with D possibly matching TRBD2 (7 bases). Germline values: CDR1 MDHEN, CDR2 SYDVKM. Trimming removed 2 bases at V and 6 bases at J, with 14 bases between. The CDR3 extends over 15 amino acids. In nucleotides, the CDR3 is TGTGCCAGCAGTTTAATTTCTCGGGGGGCAAACATTCAGTACTTC. This codes for CASSLISRGANIQYF.

The chain employs TRBV27 and TRBJ1-1; 12 positions match TRBD1. The CDR3 sequence is 17 residues long. Germline CDR1 and CDR2: MNHEY and SMNVEV (reference sequence). Trimming removed 6 bases from V and 0 bases from J; junction bases left unmatched: 8. The CDR3 DNA reads as TGTGCCAGCAGCCACGGGACAGGGGGCTGGATGAACACTGAAGCTTTCTTT. This codes for CASSHGTGGWMNTEAFF.

The chain is built from TRBV3-1 (or the pseudogene TRBV3-2) and TRBJ2-7, with unresolved D. Germline V CDR1 and CDR2: LGHDT, YNNKEL (reference sequence). V lost 1 base and J 5 bases, leaving 3 bases between the germline ends. The CDR3 is 11 residues long. In DNA form, the CDR3 reads TGTGCCAGCAGCCAAGGAGACGAGCAGTACTTC. As protein: CASSQGDEQYF.

The chain combines TRBV18 with TRBJ1-2; 9 nucleotides line up with TRBD1. The CDR3 is made up of 16 amino acids. From germline, CDR1 is KGHSH and CDR2 LQKENI. With 4 bases clipped from V and 2 bases from J, the junction kept 8 bases outside the gene matches. CDR3 protein: CASSLNRDRVNYGYTF. CDR3 in DNA: TGTGCCAGCTCACTAAACCGGGACAGGGTAAACTATGGCTACACCTTC.

The rearrangement uses TRBV2 and TRBJ2-5, with TRBD2 matching over 11 bases. The CDR3 covers 15 residues. Germline lookup yields CDR1 SNHLY and CDR2 FYNNEI. The J segment lost 4 bases and the V segment lost 2 bases, leaving 3 bases of the junction unmatched. The CDR3 DNA is TGTGCCAGCAGTGAACTAGCGGGGGGTTCAGAGACCCAGTACTTC. This encodes CASSELAGGSETQYF.